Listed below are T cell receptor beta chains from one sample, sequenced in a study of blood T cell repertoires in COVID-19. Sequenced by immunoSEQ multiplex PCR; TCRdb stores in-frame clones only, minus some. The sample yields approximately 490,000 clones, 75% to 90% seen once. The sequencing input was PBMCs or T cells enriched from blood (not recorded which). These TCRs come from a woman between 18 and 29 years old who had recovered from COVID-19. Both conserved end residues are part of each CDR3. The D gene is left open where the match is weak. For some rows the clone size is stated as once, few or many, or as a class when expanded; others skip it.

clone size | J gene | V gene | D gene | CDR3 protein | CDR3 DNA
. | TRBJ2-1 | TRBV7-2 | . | CASSPNINPFF | TGTGCCAGCAGCCCTAATATAAACCCGTTCTTC
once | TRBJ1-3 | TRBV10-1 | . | CASSDGVSSGNTIYF | TGCGCCAGCAGTGATGGTGTGAGCTCTGGAAACACCATATATTTT
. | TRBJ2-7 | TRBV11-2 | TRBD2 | CASSSPSGDYEQYF | TGTGCCAGCAGCTCGCCCAGCGGGGACTACGAGCAGTACTTC
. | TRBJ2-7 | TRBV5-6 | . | CASSLLVDIPSPYEQYF | TGTGCCAGCAGCCTTCTAGTGGACATCCCTAGTCCCTACGAGCAGTACTTC
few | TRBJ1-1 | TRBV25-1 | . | CASTREVNTEAFF | TGTGCCAGCACCAGGGAGGTGAACACTGAAGCTTTCTTT
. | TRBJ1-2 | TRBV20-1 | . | CSAEEGYTF | TGCAGTGCCGAGGAGGGCTACACCTTC
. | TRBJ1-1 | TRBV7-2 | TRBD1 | CASSSKTGGGTEAFF | TGTGCCAGCAGTTCAAAGACAGGGGGCGGCACTGAAGCTTTCTTT
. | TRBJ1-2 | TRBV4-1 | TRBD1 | CASSRKGTGGERGYTF | TGCGCCAGCAGCCGGAAAGGGACAGGGGGAGAGCGGGGCTACACCTTC
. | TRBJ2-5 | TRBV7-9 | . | CASQGIQETQYF | TGTGCCAGCCAGGGGATCCAAGAGACCCAGTACTTC
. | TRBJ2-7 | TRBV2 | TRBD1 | CASSEGTGNTYEQYF | TGTGCCAGCAGTGAAGGGACAGGAAATACCTACGAGCAGTACTTC
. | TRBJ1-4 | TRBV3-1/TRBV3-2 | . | CASSLQGSNEKLFF | TGTGCCAGCAGCCTACAGGGAAGTAATGAAAAACTGTTTTTT
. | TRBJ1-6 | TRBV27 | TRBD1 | CASSELGQGGSPLHF | TGTGCCAGCAGTGAACTGGGACAGGGCGGTTCACCCCTCCACTTT
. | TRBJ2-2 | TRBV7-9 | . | CASSSANTGELFF | TGTGCCAGCAGCTCTGCGAACACCGGGGAGCTGTTTTTT
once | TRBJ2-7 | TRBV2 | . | CASSSLYEQYF | TGTGCCAGCAGTTCCCTGTACGAGCAGTACTTC
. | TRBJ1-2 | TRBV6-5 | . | CASSSGVWSYTF | TGTGCCAGCAGTTCAGGGGTTTGGAGCTACACCTTC
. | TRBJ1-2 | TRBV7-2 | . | CASSSSGGGYGYTF | TGTGCCAGCAGCTCATCGGGGGGAGGCTATGGCTACACCTTC
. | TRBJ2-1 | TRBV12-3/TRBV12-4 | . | CASSLLTYNEQFF | TGTGCCAGCAGCCTCTTAACCTACAATGAGCAGTTCTTC
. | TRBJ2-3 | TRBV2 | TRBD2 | CASSVLAGADTQYF | TGTGCCAGCAGTGTACTAGCGGGGGCGGATACGCAGTATTTT
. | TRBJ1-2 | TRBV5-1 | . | CASRQNNYGYTF | TGCGCCAGCAGGCAGAATAACTATGGCTACACCTTC
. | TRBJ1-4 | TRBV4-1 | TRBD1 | CASSLDRAREKLFF | TGCGCCAGCAGCCTTGACAGGGCCCGAGAAAAACTGTTTTTT
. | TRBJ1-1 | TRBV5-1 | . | CASSLMYLNTEAFF | TGCGCCAGCAGCCTAATGTACCTGAACACTGAAGCTTTCTTT
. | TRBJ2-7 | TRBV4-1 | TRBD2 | CASSRNLAGGHYEQYF | TGCGCCAGCAGTCGCAACCTAGCGGGGGGACACTACGAGCAGTACTTC
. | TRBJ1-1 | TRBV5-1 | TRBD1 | CASLTGDGNTEAFF | TGCGCCAGCCTCACAGGGGACGGGAACACTGAAGCTTTCTTT
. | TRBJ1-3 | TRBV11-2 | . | CASSPQGVPYSGNTIYF | TGTGCCAGCAGCCCCCAAGGGGTGCCCTACTCTGGAAACACCATATATTTT
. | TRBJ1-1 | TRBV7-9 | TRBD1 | CASSFTGGGNTEAFF | TGTGCCAGCAGCTTCACAGGGGGTGGTAACACTGAAGCTTTCTTT
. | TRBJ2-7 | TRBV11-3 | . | CASSSRGPYEQYF | TGTGCCAGCAGCTCCAGGGGACCCTACGAGCAGTACTTC
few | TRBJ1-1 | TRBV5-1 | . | CASSVWSGEAFF | TGCGCCAGCAGCGTGTGGAGTGGGGAAGCTTTCTTT
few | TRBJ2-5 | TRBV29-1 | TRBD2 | CSGTSSETQYF | TGCAGCGGGACTAGCTCCGAGACCCAGTACTTC
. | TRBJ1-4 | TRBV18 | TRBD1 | CASSPPGQVDEKLFF | TGTGCCAGCTCACCTCCGGGACAGGTCGATGAAAAACTGTTTTTT
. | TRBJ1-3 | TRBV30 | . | CAWSDDRADTIYF | TGTGCCTGGAGTGACGACAGAGCTGACACCATATATTTT
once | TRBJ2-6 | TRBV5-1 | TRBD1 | CASSISGTGGSGANVLTF | TGCGCCAGCAGCATATCCGGGACAGGGGGGTCTGGGGCCAACGTCCTGACTTTC
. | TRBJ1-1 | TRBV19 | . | CASSNTGFLNTEAFF | TGTGCCAGTAGTAACACAGGGTTTCTGAACACTGAAGCTTTCTTT
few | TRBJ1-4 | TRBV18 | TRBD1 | CASSLGQRNEKLFF | TGTGCCAGCTCACTGGGACAGAGGAATGAAAAACTGTTTTTT
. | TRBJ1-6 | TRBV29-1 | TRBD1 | CSAVGQEDRALHF | TGCAGCGCGGTGGGACAGGAGGACAGGGCCCTCCACTTT
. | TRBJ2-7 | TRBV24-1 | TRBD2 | CATSDSTSGPYEQYF | TGTGCCACCAGTGATTCGACTAGCGGACCCTACGAGCAGTACTTC
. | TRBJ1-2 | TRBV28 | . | CASTSTDPGRRGFRNGYTF | TGTGCCAGCACCTCAACAGACCCGGGCAGGAGGGGTTTCAGGAATGGCTACACCTTC
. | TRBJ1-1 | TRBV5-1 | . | CASSLQGGANTEAFF | TGCGCCAGCAGCTTACAGGGTGGGGCGAACACTGAAGCTTTCTTT
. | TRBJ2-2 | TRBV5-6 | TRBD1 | CASSPRDRGPTGELFF | TGTGCCAGCAGCCCCCGGGACAGGGGGCCGACCGGGGAGCTGTTTTTT
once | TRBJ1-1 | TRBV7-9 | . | CASSSFTEAFF | TGTGCCAGCAGCTCCTTCACTGAAGCTTTCTTT
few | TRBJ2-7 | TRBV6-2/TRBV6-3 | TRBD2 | CASSSGGASYEQYF | TGTGCCAGCAGTAGCGGGGGGGCCTCCTACGAGCAGTACTTC
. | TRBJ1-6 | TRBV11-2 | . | CASSPSIMYPLHF | TGTGCCAGCAGCCCGTCTATCATGTACCCCCTCCACTTT
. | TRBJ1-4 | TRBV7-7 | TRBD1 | CASSLGQGRGEKLFF | TGTGCCAGCAGCTTAGGACAGGGGAGAGGTGAAAAACTGTTTTTT
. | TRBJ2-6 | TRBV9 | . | CASSSPDGGSGANVLTF | TGTGCCAGCAGCTCCCCGGACGGGGGATCTGGGGCCAACGTCCTGACTTTC
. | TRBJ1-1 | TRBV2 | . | CADIGDRTEAFF | TGTGCCGACATAGGGGATCGCACTGAAGCTTTCTTT
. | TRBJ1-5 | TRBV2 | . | CASSEEGTGGQPQHF | TGTGCCAGCAGTGAAGAAGGCACAGGTGGTCAGCCCCAGCATTTT
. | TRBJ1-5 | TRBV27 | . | CASSFPRQHSNQPQHF | TGTGCCAGCAGTTTTCCCCGACAGCATAGCAATCAGCCCCAGCATTTT
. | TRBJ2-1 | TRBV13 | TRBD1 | CASTFTPGTGGLNEQFF | TGTGCCAGCACCTTCACACCAGGGACAGGGGGCTTAAATGAGCAGTTCTTC
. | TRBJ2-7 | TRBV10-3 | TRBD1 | CAISEQGALNEQYF | TGTGCCATCAGTGAACAGGGGGCTCTAAACGAGCAGTACTTC
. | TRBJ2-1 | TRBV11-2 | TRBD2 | CASSLEVSGGLNEQFF | TGTGCCAGCAGCTTAGAGGTTAGCGGGGGACTAAATGAGCAGTTCTTC
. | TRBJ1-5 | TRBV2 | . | CASTTSRGGTQPQHF | TGTGCCAGTACTACGAGCAGGGGTGGAACTCAGCCCCAGCATTTT
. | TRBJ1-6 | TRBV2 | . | CASTEQGNSPLHF | TGTGCCAGCACTGAACAGGGAAATTCACCCCTCCACTTT
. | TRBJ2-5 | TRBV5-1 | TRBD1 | CASRSTGGIQETQYF | TGCGCCAGCAGATCGACAGGGGGCATCCAAGAGACCCAGTACTTC
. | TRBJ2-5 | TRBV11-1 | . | CASSLGAVGETQYF | TGTGCCAGCAGCCTGGGGGCAGTGGGGGAGACCCAGTACTTC
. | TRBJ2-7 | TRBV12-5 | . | CASGLGPLGGSYEQYF | TGTGCTAGTGGTTTGGGGCCTTTGGGGGGTTCCTACGAGCAGTACTTC
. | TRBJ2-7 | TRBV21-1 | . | CASSLKEGWTSYEQYF | TGTGCCAGCAGTCTTAAGGAGGGGTGGACCTCCTACGAGCAGTACTTC
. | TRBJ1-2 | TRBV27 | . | CASSLARTGGYGYTF | TGTGCCAGCAGTTTAGCGAGGACGGGGGGCTATGGCTACACCTTC